This TCR beta chain was retrieved from a study of Tregs in tolerant kidney transplant recipients (dated by TCRdb to the late 2010s). Study-level background: Before combined kidney and bone marrow transplantation, this study identified donor-specific regulatory T cells using TCRbeta sequencing and then followed those same cells after transplant. Several methods of expanding Tregs specific for an allogeneic donor were compared by TCRbeta repertoire sequencing in a few healthy controls.

Unstimulated Tregs (CD4+CD25+CD127-), CD4+ non-Tregs (CD4+CD25-), CD4 and CD8 cells were FACS-sorted from thawed PBMCs. Healthy control blood was obtained either as purchased buffy coats or from healthy volunteers. Healthy control blood was processed by Ficoll density gradient to PBMCs and cryopreserved; patient PBMCs were collected before and after transplant. Notes on this clone: What this receptor recognizes is not known. Base qualities are not recorded, but no much larger clone differs from it by a single base.

The full study reports these points: The study was limited by small patient numbers, and the findings need validation in larger populations and under other immunosuppression protocols. Biological reproducibility was not directly addressed, though technical replication error appeared minimal. Expanding Tregs with activated donor B cells appeared to identify the most biologically relevant and donor-specific TCRbeta repertoire.

For TCRbeta CDR3 sequencing, genomic DNA was extracted from sorted cells using the QIAGEN DNeasy Blood and Tissue Kit. High-throughput TCRbeta CDR3 sequencing, including PCR amplification with bias correction and internal controls, was performed commercially through immunoSEQ. In the original analysis: Unique productive TCRbeta sequences were defined by CDR3 nucleotide sequence when primers matched and otherwise by CDR3 amino acid sequence together with Vbeta and Jbeta genes. As a correction for sorting error, sequences shared between sorted populations at a frequency ratio of 2:1 or less were discarded, and the remaining shared sequences were assigned to the higher population. A sequence was defined as donor-reactive if the sequence was expanded at least 5-fold in CFSE-low cells compared with unstimulated cells and had a frequency of at least 0.01% in CFSE-low cells. Repertoire divergence was quantified by Jensen-Shannon divergence calculated from the top 100 TCRbeta sequences ranked by frequency. For samples with multiple sequencing runs, sorting error was corrected separately for each run before the runs were pooled. This immuneACCESS table, as held by TCRdb, lists in-frame sequences with V and J called but not all clones. Of the missing ones, under half trace to an unresolved V gene in checked studies; the others have no known cause. V, J and clone size reflect that table, while D and trimming were determined from the DNA. This sample is represented by roughly 120,000 clones; roughly nine tenths of them were singletons. Approximately 0.54% of the sample is taken by the ten largest.

This receptor was identified in a human donor in good health. The sample taken for sequencing was CD4+ T cells from blood.

In nucleotide form, the sequence is TGTGCCAGCTCACCACGGGAGGACACTGAAGCTTTCTTT. It translates to CASSPREDTEAFF. The sequence is built from TRBV18 and TRBJ1-1, with the D gene too uncertain to name. In the germline V gene, CDR1 corresponds to KGHSH and CDR2 to LQKENI. At the junction V is shortened by 1 base and J by 3 bases, with 6 bases in between. There are 13 amino acids in the CDR3, from cysteine to phenylalanine inclusive. Left in the record is the CDR3 DNA by itself, 39 bases read in frame from the first base.